This T cell receptor beta chain was captured by sequencing in a study of blood T cell repertoires in COVID-19. J lost 2 bases, V lost 4 bases, and 4 bases had no gene match. Germline V gene data show CDR1 as SNHLY and CDR2 as FYNNEI. There are 15 residues in the CDR3. Under the authors' procedure: Researchers report that nucleated cell counts were estimated from reference gene primer amplification. TCRdb keeps only in-frame clones here, not all; method: immunoSEQ multiplex PCR. The V and J calls and the clone size are those of that table, but D and trimming were determined from the DNA. The sample contains 150,000 to 200,000 clones, 65% to 80% of which appear only once.

This receptor was taken from a woman in her fifties or sixties with acute COVID-19. This chain uses TRBV2 with TRBJ2-3, with 9 bases lining up with TRBD2. Sequenced: PBMCs or T cells enriched from blood (not recorded which). The DNA for the CDR3 is TGTGCCAGCAGTGGACTAGCGGCCCTCACAGATACGCAGTATTTT. Residues: CASSGLAALTDTQYF.